The 25 T cell receptor beta chains reported below all come from one sample, sequenced in a study of blood T cell repertoires in COVID-19. Profiling relied on immunoSEQ multiplex PCR, and the TCRdb table lists in-frame clones only, not all of them. The table records roughly 260,000 clones, around 82% of them present only once. The sample taken for sequencing was peripheral blood. Source of these receptors: an elderly woman with active or convalescent COVID-19.

V gene TRBV9 combines with J gene TRBJ2-7; 9 bases fit TRBD2. CDR3 size: 14 residues. CDR1 is SGDLS and CDR2 is YYNGEE in the germline V gene. After removal of 4 bases from V and 2 bases from J, the junction contained 4 bases not matched to a gene. The CDR3 DNA follows: TGTGCCAGCAGCTCTAGACTAGCGGCCTACGAGCAGTACTTC. Translated, it gives CASSSRLAAYEQYF.

The chain uses TRBV30 and TRBJ2-5; 11 nucleotides line up with TRBD2. The CDR3 runs to 13 residues. The J segment lost 9 bases and the V segment lost 8 bases, leaving 11 bases of the junction unmatched. Germline assignment: CDR1 GTSNPN and CDR2 SVGIG (reference sequence). The CDR3: CAQGLAGQGAQYF. The CDR3 DNA sequence: TGTGCCCAAGGACTAGCGGGTCAGGGGGCCCAGTACTTC.

The chain links TRBV7-9 to TRBJ1-2, with TRBD1 identical over 11 bases. V was pared by 1 base and J by 4 bases, with 5 bases of the junction left unmatched. Germline V gene lookup returns CDR1 SEHNR and CDR2 FQNEAQ (reference sequence). The CDR3 is 16 amino acids. CDR3 DNA: TGTGCCAGCAGCTTAGGGACAGGGGGCTATGGCTATGGCTACACCTTC. It specifies CASSLGTGGYGYGYTF. Full variable domain (missing parts from reference TRBV7-9 and TRBJ1-2): DTGVSQNPRHKITKRGQNVTFRCDPISEHNRLYWYRQTLGQGPEFLTYFQNEAQLEKSRLLSDRFSAERPKGSFSTLEIQRTEQGDSAMYLCASSLGTGGYGYGYTFGSGTRLTVV.

The chain recombines TRBV30 with TRBJ1-5; no clear D gene. The CDR3 has 12 residues. Germline values: CDR1 GTSNPN, CDR2 SVGIG (reference sequence). V dropped 3 bases and J dropped 4 bases, with 7 bases sitting between them. The CDR3 coding sequence is TGTGCCTGGAGCATTCAGAATCAGCCCCAGCATTTT. Protein sequence: CAWSIQNQPQHF.

The chain is built from TRBV15 and TRBJ1-1; 8 bases are a match to TRBD1. The CDR3 loop spans 15 amino acids. Germline values: CDR1 LNHNV, CDR2 YYDKDF (reference sequence). V shed 2 bases and J 1 base; nucleotides not matched to a gene: 3. The CDR3 DNA is TGTGCCACCAGCAGAAGGGACAGGACGAACACTGAAGCTTTCTTT. Residues: CATSRRDRTNTEAFF.

This clone appeared a few times. The chain carries TRBV5-1 and TRBJ1-1, with 7 bases aligning to TRBD1. J gave up 3 bases and V 6 bases, and 8 bases lay outside the gene matches. Germline values: CDR1 SGHRS, CDR2 YFSETQ. The CDR3 has 14 residues. The CDR3 DNA sequence: TGCGCCAGCACCCCGACAGGGATGGACACTGAAGCTTTCTTT. It is translated as CASTPTGMDTEAFF.

Regarding this clone: Relative to the germline gene, one junction end is altered; a read error may explain this. The chain recombines TRBV24-1 with TRBJ1-3; no definite D call. The CDR3 has 15 amino acids. CDR1 is KGHDR and CDR2 is SFDVKD in the germline V gene. CDR3 sequence reads: CATSDSSGSGNTIYF. The CDR3 DNA reads as TGTGCCACCAGTGATTCGTCAGGATCTGGGAACACCATATATTTT.

The chain joins TRBV15 to TRBJ2-1, with TRBD2 matching 14 bases. The length of the CDR3 is 14 residues. CDR1 and CDR2 (germline): LNHNV, YYDKDF (reference sequence). The V gene end was trimmed by 6 bases and the J gene end by 15 bases; junction bases not matched to a gene: 10. CDR3 sequence reads: CATSTLTSGRAGFF. The CDR3 DNA sequence: TGTGCCACCAGTACACTGACTAGCGGGAGGGCGGGGTTCTTC.

This chain connects TRBV19 to TRBJ1-2; D ambiguous. Per the germline V gene, CDR1 is LNHDA and CDR2 is SQIVND (reference sequence). Deletions cut 5 bases from V and 4 bases from J, with 14 bases between. This CDR3 comprises 14 residues. CDR3 nucleotides: TGTGCCAGTAGTTATGGCAGCGTCGTCTATGGCTACACCTTC. Its translation: CASSYGSVVYGYTF.

This clone has a handful of counts. The genes are TRBV5-4 and TRBJ1-2; the match to TRBD1 covers 7 bases. V shed 4 bases and J 5 bases; nucleotides not matched to a gene: 11. Germline V CDR1 and CDR2: SGHNT, YYREEE (reference sequence). CDR3 length: 15 amino acids. For the CDR3, the DNA is TGTGCCAGCAGCCATCCGGGACAGAACAAATATGGCTACACCTTC. It is translated as CASSHPGQNKYGYTF. Complete variable domain (other parts from reference TRBV5-4 and TRBJ1-2): ETGVTQSPTHLIKTRGQQVTLRCSSQSGHNTVSWYQQALGQGPQFIFQYYREEENGRGNFPPRFSGLQFPNYSSELNVNALELDDSALYLCASSHPGQNKYGYTFGSGTRLTVV.

This clone was found a few times. The chain links TRBV5-4 to TRBJ1-1; 11 bases map to TRBD1. The CDR3 loop spans 17 amino acids. The trim removed 0 bases at V and 0 bases at J, leaving 4 bases unmatched. Germline V gene sequence: CDR1 SGHNT, CDR2 YYREEE (reference sequence). CDR3 nucleotides: TGTGCCAGCAGCTTGGGGACAGGGGGCCTCATGAACACTGAAGCTTTCTTT. Translating it yields CASSLGTGGLMNTEAFF.

This chain links TRBV5-1 with TRBJ2-3; TRBD2 agrees at 8 bases. CDR1 and CDR2 from the germline V gene are SGHRS and YFSETQ. V trimming: 4 bases; J trimming: 2 bases; junction bases outside the gene matches: 9. The CDR3 sequence is 16 residues long. The CDR3 region has the DNA TGCGCCAGCAGCAGCGGGGCGGGACTAGTCACAGATACGCAGTATTTT. This gives the protein CASSSGAGLVTDTQYF.

The gene calls are TRBV6-1 and TRBJ1-2, with D perhaps matching TRBD1 (6 bases). CDR3 length: 15 amino acids. Per the germline V gene, CDR1 is MNHNS and CDR2 is SASEGT. V dropped 2 bases and J dropped 4 bases, with 14 bases sitting between them. CDR3 region: CASSETTGPSYGYTF. The CDR3 region has the DNA TGTGCCAGCAGTGAAACAACAGGGCCCAGCTATGGCTACACCTTC.

The chain carries TRBV15 and TRBJ1-5; 7 nucleotides match TRBD1. Germline CDR1 reads LNHNV; CDR2 reads YYDKDF (reference sequence). The trim removed 0 bases at V and 5 bases at J, leaving 4 bases unmatched. The CDR3 covers 15 residues. The CDR3 DNA reads TGTGCCACCAGCAGAGACTCAGGGGGGTATCAGCCCCAGCATTTT. It yields the protein CATSRDSGGYQPQHF.

Comment on this clone: The same CDR3 also results from other DNA sequences found in this sample. The chain uses TRBV30 and TRBJ1-5; the D gene is possibly TRBD1 (5 bases). The germline V gene encodes CDR1 GTSNPN and CDR2 SVGIG (reference sequence). The CDR3 has 13 amino acids. V lost 0 bases and J 4 bases, leaving 7 bases between the germline ends. CDR3 sequence: CAWSVRGNQPQHF. The CDR3 region has the DNA TGTGCCTGGAGTGTACGGGGGAATCAGCCCCAGCATTTT.

This chain connects TRBV6-4 to TRBJ2-1, with 9 bases identical to TRBD2. V shed 6 bases, J shed 6 bases, and the junction held 9 bases outside the gene matches. CDR1 MRHNA and CDR2 SNTAGT come from the germline V gene. CDR3 length: 15 amino acids. The CDR3 DNA follows: TGTGCCAGCAGCCTAAGTAGCGGGAGCGGCAATGAGCAGTTCTTC. Residues: CASSLSSGSGNEQFF.

The chain uses TRBV5-1 and TRBJ2-1; TRBD1 matches 8 bases. Germline CDR1 reads SGHRS; CDR2 reads YFSETQ. The CDR3 spans 17 residues. V was pared by 4 bases and J by 7 bases, with 16 bases of the junction left unmatched. CDR3 amino acids: CASSLEVPGTGRNEQFF. For the CDR3, the DNA is TGCGCCAGCAGCCTTGAGGTCCCCGGGACAGGCAGGAATGAGCAGTTCTTC.

The rearrangement links TRBV19 to TRBJ2-5; 7 bases are a match to TRBD1. This CDR3 contains 13 residues. Trimming cost V 7 bases and J 4 bases; bases outside gene matches: 6. Germline V lookup: CDR1 LNHDA, CDR2 SQIVND (reference sequence). CDR3 loop: CASNRDRGETQYF. CDR3 sequence (DNA): TGTGCCAGTAACCGGGACAGAGGAGAGACCCAGTACTTC.

This clone was seen more than once but under ten times. The chain is built from TRBV7-9 and TRBJ2-7, with 10 bases lining up with TRBD1. The trim removed 2 bases at V and 5 bases at J, leaving 3 bases unmatched. Germline V gene sequence: CDR1 SEHNR, CDR2 FQNEAQ (reference sequence). This CDR3 has 14 residues. Here the CDR3 reads CASSLTGTGDEQYF. DNA of the CDR3: TGTGCCAGCAGCTTAACCGGGACAGGGGACGAGCAGTACTTC.

The chain has TRBV29-1 and TRBJ2-2, with TRBD1 matching over 8 bases. The V segment lost 3 bases and the J segment 5 bases; nucleotides outside the gene matches: 2. Germline lookup yields CDR1 SQVTM and CDR2 ANQGSEA. This CDR3 spans 13 amino acids. This chain's CDR3 is CSVDRGRTGELFF. The CDR3 region has the DNA TGCAGCGTTGACAGGGGGCGGACCGGGGAGCTGTTTTTT.

This clone appeared a single time. The V and J genes are TRBV19 and TRBJ1-5; 8 bases line up with TRBD1. The germline CDR1 and CDR2 sequences are LNHDA and SQIVND (reference sequence). Trimming removed 7 bases from V and 5 bases from J; junction bases left unmatched: 28. The CDR3 covers 21 residues. This chain's CDR3 is CASNNRRTGPSRKLAYQPQHF. CDR3 bases: TGTGCCAGTAATAATAGGCGGACAGGGCCTTCCCGGAAACTTGCTTATCAGCCCCAGCATTTT.

The CDR3 spells CASSDGTGVYGYTF. The CDR3 nucleotides read TGTGCCAGCAGTGACGGGACAGGTGTCTATGGCTACACCTTC. This chain links TRBV6-1 with TRBJ1-2, with 8 positions matching TRBD1. V shed 3 bases and J 4 bases; nucleotides not matched to a gene: 4. The CDR3 totals 14 residues. Germline CDR1 is MNHNS and CDR2 is SASEGT.

This clone was seen more than once but under ten times. Other DNA sequences of this sample code for an identical CDR3. The genes are TRBV2 and TRBJ1-2, with a tentative D call TRBD1 (6 bases). Germline V gene sequence: CDR1 SNHLY, CDR2 FYNNEI. V lost 6 bases, J lost 6 bases, and 11 bases lay in between. The CDR3 has 12 residues. This CDR3 reads CASRQGRDGYTF. The CDR3 DNA is TGTGCCAGCAGACAGGGAAGGGATGGCTACACCTTC.

This rearrangement joins TRBV5-1 to TRBJ2-1; D may be TRBD1 (6 bases). Between the trimmed V and J ends, which lost 3 bases and 8 bases, there was a span of 18 bases. The CDR3 contains 15 residues. The germline CDR1 and CDR2 sequences are SGHRS and YFSETQ. CDR3 bases: TGCGCCAGCAGCTGGGGAACAGGGATTAGCGATGAGCAGTTCTTC. It codes for CASSWGTGISDEQFF. The complete variable domain, with remaining parts taken from reference TRBV5-1 and TRBJ2-1, reads KAGVTQTPRYLIKTRGQQVTLSCSPISGHRSVSWYQQTPGQGLQFLFEYFSETQRNKGNFPGRFSGRQFSNSRSEMNVSTLELGDSALYLCASSWGTGISDEQFFGPGTRLTVL.

This chain uses TRBV14 with TRBJ2-7; TRBD1 matches 9 bases. The ends lost 4 bases at V and 7 bases at J; junction bases unmatched: 5. The length of the CDR3 is 13 residues. CDR1 and CDR2 from the germline V gene are SGHDN and FVKESK. The DNA for the CDR3 is TGTGCCAGCAGCCGACAGGGGGTTAGGGAGCAGTACTTC. It yields the protein CASSRQGVREQYF.